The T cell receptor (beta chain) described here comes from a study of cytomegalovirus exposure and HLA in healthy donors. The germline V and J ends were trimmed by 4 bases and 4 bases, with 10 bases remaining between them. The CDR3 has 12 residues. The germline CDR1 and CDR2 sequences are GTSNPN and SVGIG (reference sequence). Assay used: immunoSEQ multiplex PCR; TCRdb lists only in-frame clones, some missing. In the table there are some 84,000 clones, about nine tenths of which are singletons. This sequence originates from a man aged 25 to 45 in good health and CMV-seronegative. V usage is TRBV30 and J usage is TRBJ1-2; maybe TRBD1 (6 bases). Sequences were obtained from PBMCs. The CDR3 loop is CAWTTGLYGYTF. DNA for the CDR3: TGTGCCTGGACCACAGGGCTCTATGGCTACACCTTC. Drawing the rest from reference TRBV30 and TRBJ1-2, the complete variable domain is SQTIHQWPATLVQPVGSPLSLECTVEGTSNPNLYWYRQAAGRGLQLLFYSVGIGQISSEVPQNLSASRPQDRQFILSSKKLLLSDSGFYLCAWTTGLYGYTFGSGTRLTVV.